What follows are 21 T cell receptor beta chains derived from one specimen sequenced in a study of sequential checkpoint blockade in melanoma. As for treatment: randomized to nivolumab then ipilimumab (arm A) or the reverse (arm B). TCRdb's copy holds only in-frame clones and misses some; the assay was immunoSEQ multiplex PCR. The sample includes about 10,000 clones, around 78% seen only once; the top ten take under 45%. The sample consisted of CD8+ T cells sorted from blood (inferred from file names), taken from a patient given nivolumab and ipilimumab in sequence. These receptors all come from a human donor with melanoma.

This clone has only a few counts. The chain carries TRBV2 and TRBJ2-6; 9 nucleotides match TRBD1. With V trimmed by 2 bases and J by 3 bases, 8 bases remained unmatched. Germline assignment: CDR1 SNHLY and CDR2 FYNNEI. This CDR3 contains 18 residues. CDR3 DNA sequence: TGTGCCAGCAGTGAATTAGGACAGGGGAGCTTTGGGGCCAACGTCCTGACTTTC. The encoded protein is CASSELGQGSFGANVLTF.

Note on this clone: One end of the junction is discordant with germline, which a read error may explain. The rearrangement links TRBV5-4 to TRBJ2-1, with 10 bases lining up with TRBD2. Looked up from germline, CDR1 is SGHNT and CDR2 is YYREEE (reference sequence). CDR3 length equals 17 residues. CDR3: CASTLSLAGDVYNEQFF. For the CDR3, the DNA is TGTGCCAGCACCTTGAGTCTAGCGGGAGATGTCTACAATGAGCAGTTCTTC.

This clone was counted only a few times. The chain combines TRBV7-9 with TRBJ2-7, with 13 bases that match TRBD2. Per the germline V gene, CDR1 is SEHNR and CDR2 is FQNEAQ (reference sequence). V dropped 1 base and J dropped 7; count of bases not matched to a gene: 7. The CDR3 is 16 amino acids. The CDR3 protein is CASSLGGLAGAREQYF. CDR3 nucleotide sequence: TGTGCCAGCAGCTTAGGAGGACTAGCGGGAGCTCGAGAGCAGTACTTC.

This rearrangement joins TRBV27 to TRBJ2-3, with D possibly being TRBD1 (7 bases). The CDR3 covers 14 residues. Germline loops: CDR1 MNHEY, CDR2 SMNVEV (reference sequence). Trimming pared 5 bases from V and 3 bases from J, leaving 12 bases between. CDR3 amino acids: CASSPPGGTDTQYF. Here the CDR3 DNA reads TGTGCCAGCAGTCCGCCAGGGGGGACAGATACGCAGTATTTT.

The chain is built from TRBV11-3 and TRBJ2-1; the match to TRBD2 covers 8 bases. The J segment lost 8 bases and the V segment lost 8 bases, leaving 5 bases of the junction unmatched. Germline V gene sequence: CDR1 SGHNT, CDR2 YENEEA. CDR3 size: 12 residues. This CDR3 is CASGGGPHEQFF. The CDR3 bases are TGTGCCAGCGGCGGGGGGCCACATGAGCAGTTCTTC.

By sample share, this clone is large. This chain connects TRBV12-5 to TRBJ2-7; 7 bases line up with TRBD1. Trimming removed 5 bases from V and 3 bases from J; junction bases left unmatched: 7. In germline, CDR1 is LGHNT, CDR2 FRNRAP. The CDR3 covers 14 residues. The CDR3: CASGRQGPFYEQYF. As DNA, the CDR3 is TGTGCTAGTGGTAGACAGGGCCCTTTCTACGAGCAGTACTTC.

This clone was detected once. The rearrangement uses TRBV4-1 and TRBJ2-3; D unclear. Per germline, CDR1 MGHRA and CDR2 YSYEKL. The CDR3 is 15 amino acids. Trimming shortened V by 0 bases and J by 5 bases, and 12 bases separated the two germline ends. CDR3 in DNA: TGCGCCAGCAGCCAAGAGAGGAGTGGTGAAGATACGCAGTATTTT. Translated: CASSQERSGEDTQYF.

The chain is built from TRBV29-1 and TRBJ2-5, with D unclear. The CDR3 sequence is 14 residues long. V lost 4 bases, J lost 5 bases, and 17 bases lay in between. Per the germline V gene, CDR1 is SQVTM and CDR2 is ANQGSEA. CDR3 DNA sequence: TGCAGCGTTGTTTTACCTGGAACGAGGGAGACCCAGTACTTC. This gives the protein CSVVLPGTRETQYF.

This sequence joins TRBV7-9 and TRBJ2-5; 10 bases line up with TRBD2. With the DNA end fitting TRBJ2-7 better, the J assignment may be wrong. Germline lookup yields CDR1 SEHNR and CDR2 FQNEAQ (reference sequence). The CDR3 runs 15 residues. The CDR3 DNA reads TGTGCCAGCAGCTTGGAAGCGGGGGGGAGACACGAGCAGTACTTC. Translating it yields CASSLEAGGRHEQYF.

A word on this clone: One end of the junction is discordant with germline, which a read error may explain. The genes are TRBV6-5 and TRBJ2-2, with no clear D. The CDR3 runs 14 residues. CDR1 is MNHEY and CDR2 is SVGAGI in the germline V gene. This chain's CDR3 is CASNYAADTGELFF. DNA of the CDR3: TGTGCCAGCAATTACGCGGCGGACACCGGGGAGCTGTTTTTT.

The chain combines TRBV7-6 with TRBJ2-2; no definite D call. Germline V gene lookup returns CDR1 SGHVS and CDR2 FNYEAQ. Trimming took off 5 bases at V and 6 bases at J, with 4 bases between the two ends. The CDR3 consists of 11 residues. CDR3 protein: CASSEPGELFF. The CDR3, as DNA: TGTGCCAGCAGCGAGCCCGGGGAGCTGTTTTTT.

The chain is built from TRBV28 and TRBJ2-6; 7 nucleotides align to TRBD1. Germline CDR1 reads MDHEN; CDR2 reads SYDVKM. This CDR3 is built from 19 residues. J lost 0 bases, V lost 6 bases, and 14 bases had no gene match. Written as DNA, the CDR3 is TGTGCCAGCAGCCGCCTGACAGGGTCCTTGTTCTCTGGGGCCAACGTCCTGACTTTC. This gives the protein CASSRLTGSLFSGANVLTF.

The gene calls are TRBV7-2 and TRBJ1-5, with TRBD1 matching 8 bases. V gave up 5 bases and J gave up 0 bases; unmatched junction bases: 3. Germline assignment: CDR1 SGHTA and CDR2 FQGNSA. The CDR3 length is 15 residues. The CDR3 is CASSIGQGSNQPQHF. The CDR3 DNA sequence: TGTGCCAGCAGCATCGGACAGGGTAGCAATCAGCCCCAGCATTTT.

The chain recombines TRBV6-6 with TRBJ2-5; 8 positions agree with TRBD1. The J call may be mistaken, given a closer DNA end match to TRBJ2-7. CDR3 length equals 15 residues. Germline-derived CDR1 and CDR2 are MNHNY and SVGAGI (reference sequence). CDR3 residues: CASSYSLQGAYEQYF. The CDR3 DNA reads as TGTGCCAGCAGTTACTCGTTACAGGGGGCCTACGAGCAGTACTTC.

This rearrangement joins TRBV11-2 to TRBJ2-7; D not resolved. Trimming took off 1 base at V and 6 bases at J, with 4 bases between the two ends. The CDR3 runs to 11 residues. Germline lookup yields CDR1 SGHAT and CDR2 FQNNGV. In nucleotides, the CDR3 is TGTGCCAGCAGCTTAGGTCTCGAGCAGTACTTC. This codes for CASSLGLEQYF.

This clone rates as medium-sized (0.01 to 0.1%). This chain links TRBV6-4 with TRBJ2-3; 11 nucleotides match TRBD2. Germline V lookup: CDR1 MRHNA, CDR2 SNTAGT. The V segment lost 4 bases and the J segment 0 bases; nucleotides outside the gene matches: 3. The CDR3 contains 16 residues. CDR3 nucleotide sequence: TGTGCCAGCAGTGTCCTAGCGGGGGGAAGCACAGATACGCAGTATTTT. Translated: CASSVLAGGSTDTQYF.

This chain joins TRBV27 and TRBJ1-6, with D possibly TRBD1 on 6 matching bases. The CDR3 is made up of 14 amino acids. Germline V gives CDR1 MNHEY, CDR2 SMNVEV (reference sequence). Trimming stripped 6 bases from V and 7 bases from J, with 13 bases between. The CDR3 loop reads CASRRRDINSPLHF. The CDR3 coding sequence is TGTGCCAGCAGGCGTCGGGACATCAATTCACCCCTCCACTTT.

The chain combines TRBV7-9 with TRBJ1-4; unclear D gene. The germline gives CDR1 SEHNR, CDR2 FQNEAQ (reference sequence). V lost 4 bases and J 0 bases, leaving 9 bases between the germline ends. The CDR3 runs 15 residues. The CDR3 sequence is CASSSHSATNEKLFF. CDR3 sequence (DNA): TGTGCCAGCAGCTCCCACAGTGCAACTAATGAAAAACTGTTTTTT.

This chain connects TRBV4-1 to TRBJ2-7, with a tentative D call TRBD1 (6 bases). The V end lost 0 bases, the J end lost 5 bases, and 8 bases lay between the germline ends. Per germline, CDR1 MGHRA and CDR2 YSYEKL. The CDR3 runs 13 residues. The CDR3 reads CASSQEAGDEQYF. DNA of the CDR3: TGCGCCAGCAGCCAAGAAGCAGGGGACGAGCAGTACTTC.

The rearrangement joins TRBV5-1 to TRBJ2-1, with D possibly being TRBD2 (6 bases). The CDR3 has 16 amino acids. Between the trimmed V and J ends, which lost 3 bases and 6 bases, there was a span of 19 bases. Germline V CDR1 and CDR2: SGHRS, YFSETQ. The CDR3 DNA follows: TGCGCCAGCAGCTCGGAAAGAGGACTACACCCCAATGAGCAGTTCTTC. Encoded protein: CASSSERGLHPNEQFF.

The genes are TRBV4-1 and TRBJ2-5, with 8 bases aligning to TRBD1. The V segment lost 4 bases and the J segment 4 bases; nucleotides outside the gene matches: 20. CDR1 and CDR2 (germline): MGHRA, YSYEKL. The CDR3 is 19 residues long. The CDR3 here is CASSPVPGQDYSRGETQYF. Here the CDR3 DNA reads TGCGCCAGCAGCCCCGTCCCGGGACAGGATTATTCTAGGGGAGAGACCCAGTACTTC.